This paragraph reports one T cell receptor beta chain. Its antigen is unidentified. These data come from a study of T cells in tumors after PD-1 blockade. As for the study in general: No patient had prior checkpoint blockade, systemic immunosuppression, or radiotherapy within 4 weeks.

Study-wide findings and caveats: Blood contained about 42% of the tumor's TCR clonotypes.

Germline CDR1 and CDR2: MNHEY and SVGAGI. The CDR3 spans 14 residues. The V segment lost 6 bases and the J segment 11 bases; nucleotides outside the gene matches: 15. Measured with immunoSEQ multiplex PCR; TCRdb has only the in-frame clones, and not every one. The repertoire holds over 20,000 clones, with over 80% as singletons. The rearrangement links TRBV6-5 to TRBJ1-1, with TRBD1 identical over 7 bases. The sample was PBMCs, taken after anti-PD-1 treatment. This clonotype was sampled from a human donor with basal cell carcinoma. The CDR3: CASRNQGVVGMAFF. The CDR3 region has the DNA TGTGCCAGCAGAAATCAGGGGGTCGTCGGTATGGCTTTCTTT.